This T cell receptor (beta chain) was profiled in a study of blood T cell repertoires in COVID-19. Overall study: COVID-19 samples collected from the United States, Italy and Spain covered acute and convalescent phases. T cells, B-cell-depleted T cells, or PBMCs supplied cDNA or gDNA.

Unmatched junction bases numbered 6, after V lost 2 bases and J lost 7 bases. This CDR3 contains 14 residues. Looked up from germline, CDR1 is SGDLS and CDR2 is YYNGEE. Under the authors' procedure: Reference gene primer amplification gave estimated nucleated cell counts. The method was immunoSEQ multiplex PCR; TCRdb's version includes in-frame clones alone and lacks a portion of them. V and J calls and clone size are as listed in that table; D and trimming were resolved from the DNA. The sample has roughly 100,000 clones, roughly 80% seen once. The chain couples TRBV9 to TRBJ1-3, with 7 bases lining up with TRBD1. This receptor was obtained from a man between 65 and 85 years old with active or convalescent COVID-19. Specimen: peripheral blood. The CDR3 DNA sequence: TGTGCCAGCAGCGTTGATACAGGGGAGAACACCATATATTTT. Translating it yields CASSVDTGENTIYF.